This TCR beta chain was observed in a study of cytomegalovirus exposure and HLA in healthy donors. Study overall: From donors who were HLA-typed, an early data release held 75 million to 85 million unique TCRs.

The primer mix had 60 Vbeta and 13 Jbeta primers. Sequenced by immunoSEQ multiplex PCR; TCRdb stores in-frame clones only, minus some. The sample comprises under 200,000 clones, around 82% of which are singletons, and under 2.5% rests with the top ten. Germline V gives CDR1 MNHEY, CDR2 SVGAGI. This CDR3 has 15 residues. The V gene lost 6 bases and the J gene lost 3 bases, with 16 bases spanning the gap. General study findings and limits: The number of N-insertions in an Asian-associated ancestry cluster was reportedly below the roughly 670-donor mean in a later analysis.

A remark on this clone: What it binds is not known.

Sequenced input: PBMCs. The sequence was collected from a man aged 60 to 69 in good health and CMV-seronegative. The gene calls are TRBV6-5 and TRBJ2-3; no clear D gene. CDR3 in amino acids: CASSPKRYKTDTQYF. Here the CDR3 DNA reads TGTGCCAGCAGCCCCAAGCGCTATAAAACAGATACGCAGTATTTT.